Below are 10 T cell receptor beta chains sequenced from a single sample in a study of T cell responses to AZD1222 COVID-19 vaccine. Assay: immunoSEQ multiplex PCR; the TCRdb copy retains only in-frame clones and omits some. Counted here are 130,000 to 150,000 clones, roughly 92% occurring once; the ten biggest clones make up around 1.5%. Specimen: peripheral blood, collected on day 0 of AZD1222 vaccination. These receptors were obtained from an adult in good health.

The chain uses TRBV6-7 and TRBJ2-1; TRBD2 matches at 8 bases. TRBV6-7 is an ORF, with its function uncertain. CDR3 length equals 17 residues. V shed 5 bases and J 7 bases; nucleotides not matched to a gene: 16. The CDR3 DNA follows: TGTGCCAGCAGTCCCTCCTCCCCAGCGGGGGTGAAAAATGAGCAGTTCTTC. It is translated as CASSPSSPAGVKNEQFF.

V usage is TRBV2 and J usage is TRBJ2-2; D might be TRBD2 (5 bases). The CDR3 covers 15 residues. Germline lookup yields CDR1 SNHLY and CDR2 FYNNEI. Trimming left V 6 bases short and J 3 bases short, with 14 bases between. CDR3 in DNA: TGTGCCAGCAGGGGTCAACGGGGATACACCGGGGAGCTGTTTTTT. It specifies CASRGQRGYTGELFF.

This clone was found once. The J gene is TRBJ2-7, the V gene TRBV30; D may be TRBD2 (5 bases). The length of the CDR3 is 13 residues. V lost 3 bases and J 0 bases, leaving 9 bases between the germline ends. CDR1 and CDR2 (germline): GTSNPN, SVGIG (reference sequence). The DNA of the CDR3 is TGTGCCTGGAGCGGGAAGAGCTCCTACGAGCAGTACTTC. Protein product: CAWSGKSSYEQYF.

The CDR3 DNA sequence: TGTGCCAGCAGCTTGCAGACTAGCCAAGAGACCCAGTACTTC. It translates to CASSLQTSQETQYF. The gene calls are TRBV7-8 and TRBJ2-5; weak D call: TRBD2 (6 bases). The ends were cut back, 3 bases at V and 1 base at J, with 9 bases in the middle. The CDR3 consists of 14 residues. Germline CDR1 SGHVS, CDR2 FQNEAQ.

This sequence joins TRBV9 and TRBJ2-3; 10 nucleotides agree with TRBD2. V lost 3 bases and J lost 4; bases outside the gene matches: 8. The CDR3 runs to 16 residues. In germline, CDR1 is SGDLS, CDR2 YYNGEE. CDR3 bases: TGTGCCAGCAGCGCCCTAGCGGGAGAAGGGTCAGATACGCAGTATTTT. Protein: CASSALAGEGSDTQYF.

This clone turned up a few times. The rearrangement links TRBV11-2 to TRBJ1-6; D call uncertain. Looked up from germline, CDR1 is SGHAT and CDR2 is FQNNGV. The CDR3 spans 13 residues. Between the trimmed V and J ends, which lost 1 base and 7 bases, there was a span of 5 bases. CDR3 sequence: CASSLVPNSPLHF. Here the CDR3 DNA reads TGTGCCAGCAGCTTAGTCCCCAATTCACCCCTCCACTTT.

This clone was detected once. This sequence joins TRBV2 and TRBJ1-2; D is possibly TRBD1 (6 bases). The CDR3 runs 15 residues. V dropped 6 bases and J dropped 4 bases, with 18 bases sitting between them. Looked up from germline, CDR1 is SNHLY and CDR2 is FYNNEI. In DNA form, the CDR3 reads TGTGCCAGCAGAGGGCCCAAGGGGGTCGGCTATGGCTACACCTTC. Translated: CASRGPKGVGYGYTF.

The CDR3 loop is CASSARTGEQYF. CDR3 in DNA: TGTGCCAGCTCAGCTCGCACTGGCGAGCAGTACTTC. The chain is built from TRBV18 and TRBJ2-7; D is unclear. The germline V gene encodes CDR1 KGHSH and CDR2 LQKENI. V was clipped by 5 bases and J by 6 bases, with 11 bases between them. The CDR3 spans 12 residues.

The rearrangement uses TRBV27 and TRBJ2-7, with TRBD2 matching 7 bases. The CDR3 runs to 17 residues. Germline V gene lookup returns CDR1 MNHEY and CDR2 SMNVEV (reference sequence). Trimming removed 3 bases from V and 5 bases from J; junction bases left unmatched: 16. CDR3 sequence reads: CASSFPPGAGEFHEQYF. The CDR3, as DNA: TGTGCCAGCAGTTTCCCCCCCGGGGCGGGAGAGTTCCACGAGCAGTACTTC.

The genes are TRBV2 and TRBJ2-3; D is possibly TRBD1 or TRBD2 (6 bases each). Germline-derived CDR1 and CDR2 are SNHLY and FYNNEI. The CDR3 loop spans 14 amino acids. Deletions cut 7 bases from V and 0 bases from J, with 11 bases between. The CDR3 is CASTKGGSTDTQYF. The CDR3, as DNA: TGTGCCAGCACCAAGGGGGGTAGCACAGATACGCAGTATTTT.